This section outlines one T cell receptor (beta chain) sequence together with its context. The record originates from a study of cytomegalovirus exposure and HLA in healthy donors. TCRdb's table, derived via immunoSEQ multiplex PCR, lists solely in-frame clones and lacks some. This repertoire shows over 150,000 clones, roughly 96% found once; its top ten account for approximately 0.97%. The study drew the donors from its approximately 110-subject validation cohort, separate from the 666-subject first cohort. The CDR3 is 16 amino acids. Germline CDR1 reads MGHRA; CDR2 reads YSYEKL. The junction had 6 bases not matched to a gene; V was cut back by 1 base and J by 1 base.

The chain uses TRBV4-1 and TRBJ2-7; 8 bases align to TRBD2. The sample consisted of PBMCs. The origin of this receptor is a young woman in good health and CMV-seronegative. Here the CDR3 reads CASSQVAGRISYEQYF. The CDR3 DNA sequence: TGCGCCAGCAGCCAAGTAGCGGGGCGTATTTCCTACGAGCAGTACTTC.